The entry below gives a single T cell receptor (beta chain) sequence along with its context. The data originate from a study of shared clonotypes between healthy human individuals. From germline, CDR1 is SGHRS and CDR2 YFSETQ. The CDR3 spans 15 residues. The V segment lost 5 bases and the J segment 5 bases; nucleotides outside the gene matches: 8. Every donor, a Caucasian adult, lived in Nashville, Tennessee. Per the original methods: ImmunoSEQ output lacked quality scores and full-length reads, limiting matched filtering. Profiled with immunoSEQ multiplex PCR; TCRdb holds only in-frame clones, not every one. The D gene and trimming were derived from the DNA, and the V and J assignments and clone size from that table. The sample has roughly 490,000 clones, over 60% seen once; the top ten hold roughly 13%.

This chain connects TRBV5-1 to TRBJ2-3; TRBD2 agrees at 10 bases. The clonotype comes from a woman in her thirties or forties in good health. Some clones in this sample may be carry-over from other donors' samples. What was sequenced was PBMCs. CDR3 residues: CASRASGSTGDTQYF. DNA for the CDR3: TGCGCCAGCAGGGCTAGCGGGAGTACGGGAGATACGCAGTATTTT.